The 26 T cell receptor beta chains presented below share a single source sample, sequenced in a study of Ad26.COV2.S vaccination and SARS-CoV-2 variants. Sample treatment: some 20 received Ad26.COV2.S at low or high dose, single or two shots; roughly 5 received placebo; per-sample allocation not given. Day 63 following the first vaccine or placebo injection was when the samples were taken. Profiled with immunoSEQ multiplex PCR; TCRdb holds only in-frame clones, not every one. The data show some 320,000 clones, about 85% seen once. Sample: peripheral blood, taken in a trial of Ad26.COV2.S vaccine versus placebo. These receptors all come from a person aged 18 to 65 who received the Ad26.COV2.S COVID-19 vaccine or a placebo.

The sample holds one count of this clone. CDR3 loop: CASSPERRGGYTF. For the CDR3, the DNA is TGTGCCAGCAGCCCCGAAAGGAGGGGGGGCTACACCTTC. The V call is TRBV4-2, the J call TRBJ1-2; D is possibly TRBD1 (6 bases). Trimming removed 4 bases from V and 8 bases from J, with 14 bases in between. The CDR3 totals 13 residues. CDR1 and CDR2 from the germline V gene are LGHNA and YNFKEQ.

The chain uses TRBV10-2 and TRBJ2-7; a possible D gene is TRBD2 (5 bases). The V end lost 5 bases, the J end lost 4 bases, and 12 bases lay between the germline ends. The CDR3 contains 13 residues. CDR1 and CDR2 from the germline V gene are WSHSY and SAAADI. The CDR3 spells CASSYASRYEQYF. CDR3 DNA sequence: TGCGCCAGCAGTTATGCTAGCAGGTACGAGCAGTACTTC.

This chain connects TRBV5-1 to TRBJ1-5, with TRBD1 identical over 8 bases. The CDR3 length is 15 residues. CDR1 SGHRS and CDR2 YFSETQ come from the germline V gene. V trimming: 4 bases; J trimming: 1 base; junction bases outside the gene matches: 4. CDR3 amino acids: CASSRQGKSNQPQHF. Written as DNA, the CDR3 is TGCGCCAGCAGCCGACAGGGGAAGAGCAATCAGCCCCAGCATTTT.

The V and J genes are TRBV2 and TRBJ2-6; either TRBD1 or TRBD2 may fit D (5 bases each). The V end lost 8 bases, the J end lost 4 bases, and 15 bases lay between the germline ends. CDR1 and CDR2 from the germline V gene are SNHLY and FYNNEI. This CDR3 is built from 15 residues. CDR3 sequence: CASGRGVTGANVLTF. In DNA, the CDR3 is TGTGCCAGCGGTAGAGGGGTTACCGGGGCCAACGTCCTGACTTTC.

The chain recombines TRBV28 with TRBJ2-1; a possible D gene is TRBD2 (5 bases). The ends were cut back, 6 bases at V and 9 bases at J, with 12 bases in the middle. CDR3 length: 12 amino acids. CDR1 MDHEN and CDR2 SYDVKM come from the germline V gene. CDR3 bases: TGTGCCAGCAGATCGGGGAACCGTGAGCAGTTCTTC. This translates into CASRSGNREQFF.

This clone appeared once. The V and J genes are TRBV6-4 and TRBJ2-2; D call uncertain. The CDR3 is made up of 14 amino acids. From germline, CDR1 is MRHNA and CDR2 SNTAGT. Trimming cost V 0 bases and J 7 bases, with 9 bases left between them. CDR3 protein: CASSDSGLVGELFF. CDR3 sequence (DNA): TGTGCCAGCAGTGACTCAGGGCTCGTCGGGGAGCTGTTTTTT.

V is TRBV6-6 and J is TRBJ1-5; TRBD1 might be the D (6 bases). The V end was cut by 5 bases, the J end by 3 bases, with 14 bases between. Germline V CDR1 and CDR2: MNHNY, SVGAGI (reference sequence). The CDR3 is made up of 15 amino acids. CDR3: CASSGISGANQPQHF. CDR3 sequence (DNA): TGTGCCAGCAGTGGAATTTCGGGGGCCAATCAGCCCCAGCATTTT.

The gene calls are TRBV5-1 and TRBJ2-5, with 7 bases matching TRBD2. This CDR3 spans 15 amino acids. Trimming cost V 4 bases and J 2 bases; bases outside gene matches: 8. Germline CDR1 and CDR2: SGHRS and YFSETQ. The CDR3 here is CASSPGVAGQETQYF. In DNA, the CDR3 is TGCGCCAGCAGCCCGGGCGTAGCGGGTCAAGAGACCCAGTACTTC.

The rearrangement links TRBV20-1 to TRBJ2-1; a weak D match, TRBD2 (5 bases). Trimming took off 1 base at V and 10 bases at J, with 8 bases between the two ends. From germline, CDR1 is DFQATT and CDR2 SNEGSKA (reference sequence). The CDR3 contains 11 residues. CDR3 bases: TGCAGTGCTAGAGCGGGGAGCGAGCAGTTCTTC. It specifies CSARAGSEQFF.

The J gene is TRBJ2-2, the V gene TRBV6-4; 10 bases fit TRBD2. Germline V gene lookup returns CDR1 MRHNA and CDR2 SNTAGT. The CDR3 runs to 16 residues. V gave up 2 bases and J gave up 2 bases; unmatched junction bases: 2. The chain's CDR3 is CASSDLAGVNTGELFF. The DNA for the CDR3 is TGTGCCAGCAGTGACCTAGCGGGGGTTAACACCGGGGAGCTGTTTTTT.

The V and J genes are TRBV6-5 and TRBJ1-2; D perhaps matches TRBD1 (6 bases). Trimming took off 6 bases at V and 4 bases at J, with 15 bases between the two ends. This CDR3 has 14 amino acids. Germline loops: CDR1 MNHEY, CDR2 SVGAGI. In nucleotides, the CDR3 is TGTGCCAGCAGGACAATGACAGGTTCCTATGGCTACACCTTC. Translation gives CASRTMTGSYGYTF.

The chain couples TRBV5-1 to TRBJ2-7; D remains ambiguous. Per germline, CDR1 SGHRS and CDR2 YFSETQ. This CDR3 spans 12 amino acids. V was cut by 0 bases and J by 6 bases, with 7 bases left in between. CDR3 coding DNA: TGCGCCAGCAGCTTGGAACCGGGCGAGCAGTACTTC. Translation: CASSLEPGEQYF. The full variable domain, rest sourced from reference TRBV5-1 and TRBJ2-7, is KAGVTQTPRYLIKTRGQQVTLSCSPISGHRSVSWYQQTPGQGLQFLFEYFSETQRNKGNFPGRFSGRQFSNSRSEMNVSTLELGDSALYLCASSLEPGEQYFGPGTRLTVT.

This clone was observed a handful of times. The chain employs TRBV27 and TRBJ1-2; 9 bases are shared with TRBD1. CDR1 and CDR2 (germline): MNHEY, SMNVEV (reference sequence). V trimming: 5 bases; J trimming: 7 bases; junction bases outside the gene matches: 11. This CDR3 is built from 15 residues. The CDR3 spells CASSLGQGINSGYTF. The CDR3 DNA reads TGTGCCAGCAGTCTCGGACAGGGGATAAATAGTGGCTACACCTTC.

The chain has TRBV4-1 and TRBJ1-1; D gene uncertain. Trimming removed 5 bases at V and 1 base at J, with 11 bases between. The CDR3 has 14 residues. Germline values: CDR1 MGHRA, CDR2 YSYEKL. The CDR3 sequence: CASSGPLKNTEAFF. Written as DNA, the CDR3 is TGCGCCAGCAGCGGACCACTTAAGAACACTGAAGCTTTCTTT.

The rearrangement links TRBV29-1 to TRBJ1-2, with a weak D call TRBD1 (5 bases). The germline CDR1 and CDR2 sequences are SQVTM and ANQGSEA. The CDR3 runs to 16 residues. V shed 8 bases and J shed 2 bases, with 24 bases lying between them. As DNA, the CDR3 is TGCAGCTCCGAGGGAGGAGGGGCCGCGCAAAACTATGGCTACACCTTC. This gives the protein CSSEGGGAAQNYGYTF.

This chain links TRBV6-1 with TRBJ2-1; D not certain. The CDR3 is made up of 15 amino acids. V shed 0 bases and J shed 6 bases, with 12 bases lying between them. Per germline, CDR1 MNHNS and CDR2 SASEGT. CDR3 coding DNA: TGTGCCAGCAGTGAAGCTGGGGTAGCTCCCAATGAGCAGTTCTTC. Its translation: CASSEAGVAPNEQFF.

The rearrangement uses TRBV5-6 and TRBJ2-5; 8 bases are a match to TRBD1. Trimming cost V 4 bases and J 2 bases; bases outside gene matches: 10. This CDR3 has 16 amino acids. Germline lookup yields CDR1 SGHDT and CDR2 YYEEEE. In DNA, the CDR3 is TGTGCCAGCAGCGGGGTTGGGGACAGGCTGCAAGAGACCCAGTACTTC. This encodes CASSGVGDRLQETQYF.

This clone was seen once. This chain joins TRBV27 and TRBJ2-7; D ambiguous. This CDR3 has 14 amino acids. The V and J ends lost 2 bases and 3 bases respectively, with 11 bases between them. Germline-derived CDR1 and CDR2 are MNHEY and SMNVEV (reference sequence). The CDR3, as DNA: TGTGCCAGCAGTTTAAGACACCGATACTACGAGCAGTACTTC. This encodes CASSLRHRYYEQYF.

This clone was detected once. The J gene is TRBJ1-6, the V gene TRBV4-1; D not certain. The CDR3 covers 17 residues. Trimming removed 0 bases from V and 2 bases from J, with 11 bases in between. Germline V gives CDR1 MGHRA, CDR2 YSYEKL. CDR3 protein: CASSQDNSAPYNSPLHF. In DNA, the CDR3 is TGCGCCAGCAGCCAAGATAATTCCGCGCCCTATAATTCACCCCTCCACTTT.

J is TRBJ2-1 and V is TRBV11-3, with a weak D call TRBD2 (6 bases). The CDR3 has 16 residues. Trimming took 5 bases from V and 4 from J, leaving 18 bases between them. Per germline, CDR1 SGHNT and CDR2 YENEEA. The DNA of the CDR3 is TGTGCCAGCAGCCTCGAGGGAGGTTTGGCTTACAATGAGCAGTTCTTC. It specifies CASSLEGGLAYNEQFF.

V and J are TRBV28 and TRBJ2-7; the match to TRBD1 covers 8 bases. V lost 6 bases, J lost 1 base, and 8 bases stayed unmatched. The CDR3 is 15 residues long. CDR1 and CDR2 from the germline V gene are MDHEN and SYDVKM. The CDR3 DNA is TGTGCCAGCAGCACGACAGGGGCTAAATCCTACGAGCAGTACTTC. Its protein product is CASSTTGAKSYEQYF.

The CDR3 loop is CASSFFGGTAFF. Here the CDR3 DNA reads TGTGCCAGCAGTTTCTTCGGGGGTACAGCTTTCTTT. This chain links TRBV27 with TRBJ1-1, with D tentatively TRBD1 (5 bases). V lost 3 bases and J 10 bases, leaving 12 bases between the germline ends. CDR1 is MNHEY and CDR2 is SMNVEV in the germline V gene (reference sequence). The CDR3 is 12 residues long.

This chain uses TRBV6-5 with TRBJ2-3, with TRBD1 matching 7 bases. Per germline, CDR1 MNHEY and CDR2 SVGAGI. The CDR3 runs 14 residues. V dropped 5 bases and J dropped 3; count of bases not matched to a gene: 5. In nucleotides, the CDR3 is TGTGCCAGCAGTAACCGGGACAGTACAGATACGCAGTATTTT. Encoded protein: CASSNRDSTDTQYF.

The chain combines TRBV6-1 with TRBJ2-2, with TRBD2 as a possible D gene (6 bases). V was cut by 0 bases and J by 3 bases, with 11 bases left in between. This CDR3 comprises 16 residues. Germline CDR1 MNHNS, CDR2 SASEGT. The CDR3 region is CASSEAGGLDTGELFF. In nucleotides, the CDR3 is TGTGCCAGCAGTGAAGCGGGAGGACTGGACACCGGGGAGCTGTTTTTT.

The J gene is TRBJ1-5, the V gene TRBV7-2; the D gene is possibly TRBD1 (5 bases). Germline V CDR1 and CDR2: SGHTA, FQGNSA. Trimming shortened V by 3 bases and J by 4 bases, and 13 bases separated the two germline ends. The CDR3 contains 15 residues. CDR3 amino acids: CASSFWSGGNQPQHF. CDR3 coding DNA: TGTGCCAGCAGCTTTTGGTCCGGGGGGAATCAGCCCCAGCATTTT.

The V call is TRBV3-1 (or the pseudogene TRBV3-2), the J call TRBJ2-3, with D perhaps matching TRBD2 (5 bases). V dropped 2 bases and J dropped 8 bases, with 11 bases sitting between them. This CDR3 comprises 13 residues. Per the germline V gene, CDR1 is LGHDT and CDR2 is YNNKEL (reference sequence). CDR3 sequence: CASSQQSRGTQYF. In DNA, the CDR3 is TGTGCCAGCAGCCAACAGAGTCGGGGTACGCAGTATTTT.